Listed below are T cell receptor beta chains from one sample, sequenced in a study of early T cells in non-severe SARS-CoV-2 infection. TCRdb reprocessed the 5' RACE reads via MiXCR and lists one record per CDR3 protein. The sample shows approximately 42,000 distinct CDR3 sequences, roughly 7.1% of them seen only once. The sequenced sample was whole blood. All receptors come from an adult who was a healthcare worker with PCR-confirmed SARS-CoV-2 infection or an uninfected control (not recorded which). The CDR3 runs from the conserved cysteine through the conserved F or W. D genes are given only for firm matches. Size tells how often a clone was seen (once, few, many) or the class of an expanded clone, and some rows leave it out.

v_call,j_call,d_call,clone_size,cdr3_aa,cdr3_nt
TRBV24-1,TRBJ2-7,TRBD1,medium-sized,CATSDMGQEQYF,TGTGCCACCAGTGATATGGGACAGGAGCAGTACTTC
TRBV12-3/TRBV12-4,TRBJ1-1,-,-,CASSLDSNTEAFF,TGTGCCAGCAGTTTAGACAGTAACACTGAAGCTTTCTTT
TRBV10-3,TRBJ2-4,TRBD2,-,CAISESPAGGPYLVQYF,TGTGCCATCAGTGAGTCGCCAGCGGGGGGGCCCTATTTGGTTCAGTACTTC
TRBV19,TRBJ1-2,-,many,CASSGQTTGNYGYTF,TGTGCCAGTAGTGGGCAAACTACAGGGAACTATGGCTACACCTTC
TRBV4-1,TRBJ2-7,TRBD1,many,CASKQGAGEQYF,TGCGCCAGTAAACAGGGGGCGGGGGAGCAGTACTTC
TRBV5-4,TRBJ1-4,TRBD1,-,CASSWSLDRGNDEKLFF,TGTGCCAGCAGCTGGTCGTTAGACAGGGGGAATGATGAAAAACTGTTTTTT
TRBV6-1,TRBJ2-1,-,-,CASTGTNSYNEQFF,TGTGCCAGCACCGGGACAAACTCCTACAATGAGCAGTTCTTC
TRBV6-1,TRBJ1-2,-,many,CASSEGQGYGYTF,TGTGCCAGCAGTGAAGGCCAGGGCTATGGCTACACCTTC
TRBV7-6,TRBJ2-1,TRBD2,many,CASTPPGGSYNEQFF,TGTGCCAGCACCCCCCCGGGGGGGTCCTACAATGAGCAGTTCTTC
TRBV6-5,TRBJ2-6,-,few,CASSYSGVTGANVLTF,TGTGCCAGCAGTTACTCGGGGGTTACTGGGGCCAACGTCCTGACTTTC
TRBV5-1,TRBJ1-2,-,few,CASSLALETYGYTF,TGCGCCAGCAGCTTGGCCCTGGAGACCTATGGCTACACCTTC
TRBV7-6,TRBJ2-7,-,-,CASSFPSNGSGHEQYF,TGTGCCAGCAGCTTCCCCTCGAACGGGAGCGGCCACGAGCAGTACTTC
TRBV21-1,TRBJ1-1,-,many,CASSKALSCTEAFF,TGTGCCAGCAGCAAAGCGCTTTCCTGCACTGAAGCTTTCTTT
TRBV20-1,TRBJ2-4,TRBD1,few,CSAKGQGGNIQYF,TGCAGTGCTAAGGGACAGGGGGGAAACATTCAGTACTTC
TRBV4-2,TRBJ2-3,TRBD1,-,CASSQRQGDSDTQYF,TGTGCCAGCAGCCAACGACAGGGGGATTCAGATACGCAGTATTTT
TRBV6-6,TRBJ2-3,-,medium-sized,CASSYSIHTQYF,TGTGCCAGCAGTTACTCGATCCATACGCAGTATTTT
TRBV5-1,TRBJ2-1,-,few,CASSFPDNEQFF,TGCGCCAGCAGCTTCCCTGACAATGAGCAGTTCTTC
TRBV4-2,TRBJ1-2,TRBD1,many,CASSYGTGSGYTF,TGTGCCAGCAGTTACGGGACAGGGAGTGGCTACACCTTC
TRBV12-3/TRBV12-4,TRBJ2-1,-,-,CASSLALLGLGYNEQFF,TGTGCCAGCAGTTTAGCGCTTCTGGGGTTGGGATACAATGAGCAGTTCTTC
TRBV6-1,TRBJ1-5,-,-,CASNRQGGNAQHF,TGTGCCAGCAACAGGCAGGGAGGCAATGCCCAGCATTTT
TRBV7-2,TRBJ1-1,-,-,CASSLPGGLAEAFF,TGTGCCAGCAGCTTACCAGGTGGGCTGGCTGAAGCTTTCTTT
TRBV7-2,TRBJ2-7,TRBD2,many,CASSPTSGVTYEQYF,TGTGCCAGCAGCCCCACTAGCGGGGTAACCTACGAGCAGTACTTC
TRBV30,TRBJ2-3,-,many,CAWEGGTQYF,TGTGCCTGGGAGGGGGGTACGCAGTATTTT
TRBV3-1,TRBJ1-1,TRBD1,medium-sized,CASSQDVDRGLNTEAFF,TGTGCCAGCAGCCAAGATGTCGACAGGGGTTTGAACACTGAAGCTTTCTTT
TRBV6-5,TRBJ2-4,-,many,CASSPGLLAKNIQYF,TGTGCCAGCAGTCCGGGACTGCTAGCCAAAAACATTCAGTACTTC
TRBV5-4,TRBJ1-4,TRBD1,-,CASSLGQRNEKLFF,TGTGCCAGCAGCCTGGGACAGCGTAATGAAAAACTGTTTTTT
TRBV6-6,TRBJ2-2,-,many,CASSYSGGRGTGELFF,TGTGCCAGCAGTTACTCGGGGGGCCGCGGCACCGGGGAGCTGTTTTTT
TRBV2,TRBJ1-6,-,many,CASSEDRDSPLHF,TGTGCCAGCAGTGAAGACAGGGATTCACCCCTCCACTTT
TRBV7-6,TRBJ2-1,TRBD1,many,CASSIQGVYNEQFF,TGTGCCAGCAGCATACAGGGGGTCTACAATGAGCAGTTCTTC
TRBV2,TRBJ2-3,TRBD2,few,CASNAGLAGGYTQYF,TGTGCCAGCAATGCCGGACTAGCGGGGGGATATACGCAGTATTTT
TRBV2,TRBJ1-6,-,-,CASSGRTANSPLHF,TGTGCCAGCAGCGGTCGGACAGCCAATTCACCCCTCCACTTT
TRBV7-7,TRBJ2-1,TRBD2,many,CASSLAGRGSYNEQFF,TGTGCTAGCAGCTTAGCGGGTCGGGGCTCCTACAATGAGCAGTTCTTC
TRBV6-6,TRBJ1-4,TRBD1,few,CASSSKGATEKLFF,TGTGCCAGCAGCTCGAAGGGGGCGACTGAAAAACTGTTTTTT
TRBV7-9,TRBJ2-4,TRBD1,few,CASSIPQGVNIQYF,TGTGCCAGCAGCATACCACAGGGGGTAAACATTCAGTACTTC
TRBV20-1,TRBJ2-2,-,few,CSAPQLGMGNTGELFF,TGCAGTGCCCCCCAACTGGGGATGGGAAACACCGGGGAGCTGTTTTTT
TRBV7-6,TRBJ2-3,TRBD2,few,CASGGDPSTDTQYF,TGTGCCAGCGGGGGGGACCCGAGCACAGATACGCAGTATTTT
TRBV11-2,TRBJ1-5,-,many,CASSLEGRLYSNQPQHF,TGTGCCAGCAGCTTAGAGGGACGGCTGTATAGCAATCAGCCCCAGCATTTT
TRBV20-1,TRBJ1-2,-,few,CSASNPGTIRGYTF,TGCAGTGCTAGTAACCCAGGGACAATTCGCGGCTACACCTTC
TRBV4-2,TRBJ1-4,-,few,CASSQGPPAGKEKLFF,TGTGCCAGCAGCCAAGGTCCCCCGGCGGGAAAGGAAAAACTGTTTTTT
TRBV25-1,TRBJ1-2,-,many,CASSEGTNYGYTF,TGTGCCAGCAGTGAGGGTACTAACTATGGCTACACCTTC
TRBV11-2,TRBJ2-2,TRBD2,many,CASSFLAGGTGELFF,TGTGCCAGCAGCTTCCTAGCGGGGGGTACCGGGGAGCTGTTTTTT
TRBV5-1,TRBJ1-1,TRBD1,-,CASSRGRQGAAEAFF,TGCGCCAGCAGCCGCGGCAGACAGGGGGCAGCTGAAGCTTTCTTT
TRBV7-8,TRBJ2-7,TRBD1,-,CASSLGQGPSYEQYF,TGTGCCAGCAGCTTAGGACAGGGGCCTTCCTACGAGCAGTACTTC
TRBV20-1,TRBJ2-3,-,many,CSAREGSADTQYF,TGCAGTGCTAGAGAGGGGTCCGCAGATACGCAGTATTTT
TRBV29-1,TRBJ2-7,TRBD1,many,CSFTKTGAGREQYF,TGCAGCTTCACGAAGACAGGGGCTGGGAGGGAGCAGTACTTC